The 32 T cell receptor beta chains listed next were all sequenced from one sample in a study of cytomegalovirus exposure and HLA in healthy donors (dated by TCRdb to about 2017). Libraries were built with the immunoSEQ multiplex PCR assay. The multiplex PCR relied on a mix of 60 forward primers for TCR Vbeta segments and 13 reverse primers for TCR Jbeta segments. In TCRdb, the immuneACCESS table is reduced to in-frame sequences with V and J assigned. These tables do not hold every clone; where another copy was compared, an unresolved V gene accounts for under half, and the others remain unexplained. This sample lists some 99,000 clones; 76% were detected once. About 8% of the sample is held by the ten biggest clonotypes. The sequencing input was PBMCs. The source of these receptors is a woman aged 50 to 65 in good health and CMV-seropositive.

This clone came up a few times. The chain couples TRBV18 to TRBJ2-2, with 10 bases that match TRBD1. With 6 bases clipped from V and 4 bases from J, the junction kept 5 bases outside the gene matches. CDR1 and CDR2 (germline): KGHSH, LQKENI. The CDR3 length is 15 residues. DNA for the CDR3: TGTGCCAGCTCGACAGGGGGCGTTTCCACCGGGGAGCTGTTTTTT. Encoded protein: CASSTGGVSTGELFF.

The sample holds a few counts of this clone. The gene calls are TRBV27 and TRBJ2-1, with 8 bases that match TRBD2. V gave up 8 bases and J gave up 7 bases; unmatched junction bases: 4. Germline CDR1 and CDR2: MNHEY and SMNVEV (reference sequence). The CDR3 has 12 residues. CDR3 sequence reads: CASRGGLNEQFF. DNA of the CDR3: TGTGCCAGCCGCGGGGGGCTTAATGAGCAGTTCTTC.

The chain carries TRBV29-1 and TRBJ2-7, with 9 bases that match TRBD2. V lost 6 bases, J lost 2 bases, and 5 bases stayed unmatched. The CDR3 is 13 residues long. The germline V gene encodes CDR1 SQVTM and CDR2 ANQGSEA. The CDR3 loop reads CSVKLAGTYEQYF. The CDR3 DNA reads TGCAGCGTGAAACTAGCGGGCACCTACGAGCAGTACTTC.

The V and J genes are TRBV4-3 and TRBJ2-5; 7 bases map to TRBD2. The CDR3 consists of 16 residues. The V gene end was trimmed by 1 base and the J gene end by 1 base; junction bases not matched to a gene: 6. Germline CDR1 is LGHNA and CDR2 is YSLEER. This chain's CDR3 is CASSQGASGVQETQYF. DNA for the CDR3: TGCGCCAGCAGCCAAGGGGCTAGCGGAGTCCAAGAGACCCAGTACTTC.

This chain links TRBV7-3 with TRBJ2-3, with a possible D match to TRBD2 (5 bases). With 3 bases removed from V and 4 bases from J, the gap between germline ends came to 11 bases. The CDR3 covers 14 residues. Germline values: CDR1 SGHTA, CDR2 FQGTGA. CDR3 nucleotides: TGTGCCAGCAGCTTTGGCGGAGGTGCAGATACGCAGTATTTT. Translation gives CASSFGGGADTQYF.

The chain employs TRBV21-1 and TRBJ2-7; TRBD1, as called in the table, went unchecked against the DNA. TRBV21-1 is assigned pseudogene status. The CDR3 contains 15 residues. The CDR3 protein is CASSPRQDLSYEQYF. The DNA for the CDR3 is TGTGCCAGCAGCCCCCGACAGGATCTCTCCTACGAGCAGTACTTC.

The CDR3 is CASSDSGGSTGELFF. For the CDR3, the DNA is TGTGCCAGCAGTGACTCAGGGGGAAGCACCGGGGAGCTGTTTTTT. The V and J genes are TRBV6-1 and TRBJ2-2; 7 bases are a match to TRBD1. Germline-derived CDR1 and CDR2 are MNHNS and SASEGT. J was trimmed by 4 bases and V by 3 bases; bases with no gene match: 5. CDR3 length: 15 residues.

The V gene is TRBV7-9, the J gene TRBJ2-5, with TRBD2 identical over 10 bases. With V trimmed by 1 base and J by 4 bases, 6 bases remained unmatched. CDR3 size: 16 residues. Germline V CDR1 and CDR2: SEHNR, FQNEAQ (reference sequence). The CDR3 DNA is TGTGCCAGCAGCTTAGTCGCCCCTAGCGGGGGAGAGACCCAGTACTTC. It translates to CASSLVAPSGGETQYF.

The CDR3 DNA reads TGCGCCAGCAGCCCGACTAGCGGGGGCGCTAGCACAGATACGCAGTATTTT. Protein sequence: CASSPTSGGASTDTQYF. The genes are TRBV4-1 and TRBJ2-3; 12 positions match TRBD2. The CDR3 length is 17 residues. Germline loops: CDR1 MGHRA, CDR2 YSYEKL. Losses at the gene ends were 4 bases for V and 0 bases for J; bases not matched to a gene: 5.

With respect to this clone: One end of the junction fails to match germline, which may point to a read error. In DNA, the CDR3 is TGTTCCAGCAGCTCCTACTCGGAGGGAGACACTGAAGCTTTCTTT. This encodes CSSSSYSEGDTEAFF. The V call is TRBV7-9, the J call TRBJ1-1; D unclear. Germline V lookup: CDR1 SEHNR, CDR2 FQNEAQ (reference sequence). This CDR3 is 15 amino acids long.

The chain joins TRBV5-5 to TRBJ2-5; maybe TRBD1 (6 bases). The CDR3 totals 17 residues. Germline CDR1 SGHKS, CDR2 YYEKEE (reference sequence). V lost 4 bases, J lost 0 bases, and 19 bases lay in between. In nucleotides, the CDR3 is TGTGCCAGCAGCCCAGGATCTGGACAGAAATACCAAGAGACCCAGTACTTC. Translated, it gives CASSPGSGQKYQETQYF.

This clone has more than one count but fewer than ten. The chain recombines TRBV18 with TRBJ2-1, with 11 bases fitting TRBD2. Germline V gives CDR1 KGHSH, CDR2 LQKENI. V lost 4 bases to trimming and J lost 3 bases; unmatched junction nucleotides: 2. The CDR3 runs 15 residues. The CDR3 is CASSRLAGGYNEQFF. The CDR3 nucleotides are TGTGCCAGCTCACGCCTAGCGGGGGGCTACAATGAGCAGTTCTTC.

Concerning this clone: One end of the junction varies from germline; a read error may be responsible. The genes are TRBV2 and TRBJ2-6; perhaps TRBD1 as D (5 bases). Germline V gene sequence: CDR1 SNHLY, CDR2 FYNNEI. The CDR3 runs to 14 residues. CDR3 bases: TGTGCCAGCAGTCGGGCCTCTGGGGCCAACGGCCTGACTTTC. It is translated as CASSRASGANGLTF.

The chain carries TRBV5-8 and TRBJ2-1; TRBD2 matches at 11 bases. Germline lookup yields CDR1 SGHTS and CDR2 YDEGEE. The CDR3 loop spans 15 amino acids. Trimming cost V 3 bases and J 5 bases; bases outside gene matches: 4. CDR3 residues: CASSWGSGGDNEQFF. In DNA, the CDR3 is TGTGCCAGCAGCTGGGGTAGCGGGGGGGACAATGAGCAGTTCTTC.

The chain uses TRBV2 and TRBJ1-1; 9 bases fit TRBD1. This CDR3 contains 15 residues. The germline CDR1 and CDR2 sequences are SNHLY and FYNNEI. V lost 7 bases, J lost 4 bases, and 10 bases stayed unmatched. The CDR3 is CASILQGAKATEAFF. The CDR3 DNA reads TGTGCCAGCATTCTACAGGGGGCGAAAGCCACTGAAGCTTTCTTT.

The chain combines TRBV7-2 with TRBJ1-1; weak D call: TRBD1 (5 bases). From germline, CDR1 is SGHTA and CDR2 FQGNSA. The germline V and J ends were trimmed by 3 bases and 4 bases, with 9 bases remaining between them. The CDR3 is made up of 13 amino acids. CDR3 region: CASSFNRITEAFF. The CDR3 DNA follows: TGTGCCAGCAGCTTCAACAGGATCACTGAAGCTTTCTTT.

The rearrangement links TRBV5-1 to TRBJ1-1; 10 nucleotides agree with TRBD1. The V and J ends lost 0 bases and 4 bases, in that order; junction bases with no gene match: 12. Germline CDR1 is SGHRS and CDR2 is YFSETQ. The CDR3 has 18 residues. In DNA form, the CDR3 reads TGCGCCAGCAGCTTGGCCGGGGGACAGGGGAGCGGGGGCACTGAAGCTTTCTTT. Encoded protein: CASSLAGGQGSGGTEAFF.

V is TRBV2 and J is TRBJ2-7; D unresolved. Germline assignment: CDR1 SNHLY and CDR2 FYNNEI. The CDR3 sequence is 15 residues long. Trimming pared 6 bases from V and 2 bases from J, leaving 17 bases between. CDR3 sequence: CASSSDMAAAYEQYF. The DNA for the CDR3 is TGTGCCAGCAGCTCCGACATGGCTGCCGCCTACGAGCAGTACTTC.

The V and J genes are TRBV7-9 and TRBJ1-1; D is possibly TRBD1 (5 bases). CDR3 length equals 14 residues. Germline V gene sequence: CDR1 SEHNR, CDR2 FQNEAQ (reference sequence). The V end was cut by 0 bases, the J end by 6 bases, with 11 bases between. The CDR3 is CASSLAGRVPEAFF. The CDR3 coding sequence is TGTGCCAGCAGCTTAGCAGGCAGGGTCCCTGAAGCTTTCTTT.

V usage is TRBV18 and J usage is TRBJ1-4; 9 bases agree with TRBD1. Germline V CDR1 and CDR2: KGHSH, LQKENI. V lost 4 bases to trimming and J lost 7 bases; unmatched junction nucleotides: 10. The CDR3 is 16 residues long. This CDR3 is CASSLQTGGIGEKLFF. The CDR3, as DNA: TGTGCCAGCTCACTTCAAACAGGGGGCATAGGTGAAAAACTGTTTTTT.

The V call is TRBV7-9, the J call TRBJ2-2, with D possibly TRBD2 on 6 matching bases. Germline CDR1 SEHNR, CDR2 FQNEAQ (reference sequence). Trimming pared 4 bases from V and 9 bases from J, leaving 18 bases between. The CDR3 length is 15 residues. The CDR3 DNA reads TGTGCCAGCAGCTCCCCGGGACTGGGTTTGAGGGAGCTGTTTTTT. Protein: CASSSPGLGLRELFF.

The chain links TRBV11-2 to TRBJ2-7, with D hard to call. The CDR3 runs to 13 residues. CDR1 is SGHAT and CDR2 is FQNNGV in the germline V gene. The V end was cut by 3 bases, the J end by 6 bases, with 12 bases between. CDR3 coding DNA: TGTGCCAGCAGCTTCACAGACAACTCCGAGCAGTACTTC. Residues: CASSFTDNSEQYF.

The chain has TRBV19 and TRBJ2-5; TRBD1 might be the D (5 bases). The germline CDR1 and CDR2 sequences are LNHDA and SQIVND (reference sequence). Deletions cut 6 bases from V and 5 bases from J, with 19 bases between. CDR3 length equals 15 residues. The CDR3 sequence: CASSKSGQGLETQYF. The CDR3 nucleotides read TGTGCCAGTAGCAAGAGTGGGCAGGGTCTTGAGACCCAGTACTTC.

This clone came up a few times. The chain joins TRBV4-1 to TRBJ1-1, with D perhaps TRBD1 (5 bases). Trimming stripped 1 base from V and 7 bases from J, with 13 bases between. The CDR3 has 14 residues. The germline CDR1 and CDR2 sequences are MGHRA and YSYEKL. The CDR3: CASSQVIGTDEAFF. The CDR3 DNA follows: TGCGCCAGCAGCCAAGTCATCGGGACTGATGAAGCTTTCTTT.

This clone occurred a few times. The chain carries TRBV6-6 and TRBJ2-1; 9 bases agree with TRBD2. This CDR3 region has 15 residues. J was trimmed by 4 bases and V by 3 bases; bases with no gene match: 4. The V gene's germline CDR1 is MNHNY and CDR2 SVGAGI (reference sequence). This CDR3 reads CASSYLAGAYNEQFF. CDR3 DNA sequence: TGTGCCAGCAGTTATTTAGCGGGAGCGTACAATGAGCAGTTCTTC.

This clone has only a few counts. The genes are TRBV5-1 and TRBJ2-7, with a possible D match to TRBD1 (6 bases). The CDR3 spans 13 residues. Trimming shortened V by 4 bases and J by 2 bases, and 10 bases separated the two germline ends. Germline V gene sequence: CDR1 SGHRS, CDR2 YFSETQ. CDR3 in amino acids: CASSPGHTYEQYF. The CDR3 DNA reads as TGCGCCAGCAGCCCGGGACATACCTACGAGCAGTACTTC.

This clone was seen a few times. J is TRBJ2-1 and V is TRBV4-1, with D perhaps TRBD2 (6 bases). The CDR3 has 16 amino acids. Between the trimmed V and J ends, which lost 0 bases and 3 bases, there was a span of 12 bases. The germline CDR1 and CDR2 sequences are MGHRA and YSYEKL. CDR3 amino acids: CASSQDIGGVYNEQFF. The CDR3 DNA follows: TGCGCCAGCAGCCAAGATATTGGCGGGGTCTACAATGAGCAGTTCTTC.

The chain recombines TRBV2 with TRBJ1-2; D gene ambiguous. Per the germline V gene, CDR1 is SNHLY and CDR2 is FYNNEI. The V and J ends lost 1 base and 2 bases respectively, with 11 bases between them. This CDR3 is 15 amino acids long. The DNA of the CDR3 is TGTGCCAGCAGTGAAGGGCCCAGCGGCAACTATGGCTACACCTTC. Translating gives CASSEGPSGNYGYTF. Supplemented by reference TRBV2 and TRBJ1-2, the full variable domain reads EPEVTQTPSHQVTQMGQEVILRCVPISNHLYFYWYRQILGQKVEFLVSFYNNEISEKSEIFDDQFSVERPDGSNFTLKIRSTKLEDSAMYFCASSEGPSGNYGYTFGSGTRLTVV.

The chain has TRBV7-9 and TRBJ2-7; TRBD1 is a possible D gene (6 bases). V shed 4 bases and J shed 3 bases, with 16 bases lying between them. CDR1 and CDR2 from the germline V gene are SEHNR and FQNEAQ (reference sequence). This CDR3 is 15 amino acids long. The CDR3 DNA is TGTGCCAGCAGCTCCCCCACAGGGTGGGACTACGAGCAGTACTTC. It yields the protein CASSSPTGWDYEQYF.

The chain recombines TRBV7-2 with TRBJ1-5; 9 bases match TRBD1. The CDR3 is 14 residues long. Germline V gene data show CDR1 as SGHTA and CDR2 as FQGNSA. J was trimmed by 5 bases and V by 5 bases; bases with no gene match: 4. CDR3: CASSQGQGYQPQHF. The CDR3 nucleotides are TGTGCCAGCAGCCAGGGACAGGGCTATCAGCCCCAGCATTTT.

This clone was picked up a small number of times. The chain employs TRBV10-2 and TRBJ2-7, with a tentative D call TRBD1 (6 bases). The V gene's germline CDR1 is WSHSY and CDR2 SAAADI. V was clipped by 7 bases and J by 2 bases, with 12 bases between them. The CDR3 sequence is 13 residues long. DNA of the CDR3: TGCGCCAGCAAGGAAAGGACAGCCTACGAGCAGTACTTC. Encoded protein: CASKERTAYEQYF.

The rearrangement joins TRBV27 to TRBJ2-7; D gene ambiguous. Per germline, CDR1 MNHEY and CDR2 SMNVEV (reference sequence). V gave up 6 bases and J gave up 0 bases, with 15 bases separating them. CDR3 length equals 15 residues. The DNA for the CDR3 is TGTGCCAGCAGCTCAATCTCGGCAGGCTCCTACGAGCAGTACTTC. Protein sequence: CASSSISAGSYEQYF.